The 15 T cell receptor beta chains in this list originate from one sample, sequenced in a study of T cell changes during pregnancy in multiple sclerosis. The protocol was immunoSEQ multiplex PCR, while the TCRdb copy is restricted to in-frame clones and leaves out a portion. The table shows under 80,000 clones, with approximately 90% occurring only once. The material sequenced was CD4+ T cells from peripheral blood mononuclear cells, taken in the second trimester of pregnancy. Source of these receptors: a female donor with multiple sclerosis, enrolled in a pregnancy study.

The rearrangement joins TRBV7-3 to TRBJ1-4, with unresolved D. This CDR3 region has 14 residues. Between the trimmed V and J ends, which lost 3 bases and 7 bases, there was a span of 12 bases. In germline, CDR1 is SGHTA, CDR2 FQGTGA. CDR3 amino acids: CASSLDLGSEKLFF. The CDR3 nucleotides are TGTGCCAGCAGCTTGGACCTCGGGAGTGAAAAACTGTTTTTT.

The gene calls are TRBV5-1 and TRBJ2-7, with TRBD1 as a possible D gene (5 bases). Trimming removed 4 bases at V and 0 bases at J, with 8 bases between. CDR1 is SGHRS, CDR2 YFSETQ, per germline. This CDR3 region has 13 residues. As DNA, the CDR3 is TGCGCCAGCAGCCCCAGGGCCTCCTACGAGCAGTACTTC. Translation gives CASSPRASYEQYF. The full variable domain, rest sourced from reference TRBV5-1 and TRBJ2-7, is KAGVTQTPRYLIKTRGQQVTLSCSPISGHRSVSWYQQTPGQGLQFLFEYFSETQRNKGNFPGRFSGRQFSNSRSEMNVSTLELGDSALYLCASSPRASYEQYFGPGTRLTVT.

The chain uses TRBV4-1 and TRBJ2-1, with D possibly being TRBD1 (5 bases). The germline gives CDR1 MGHRA, CDR2 YSYEKL. The CDR3 sequence is 15 residues long. V was clipped by 1 base and J by 7 bases, with 14 bases between them. CDR3 in DNA: TGCGCCAGCAGCCAAGGACTGGGGAAGGGGAATGAGCAGTTCTTC. It specifies CASSQGLGKGNEQFF.

The chain carries TRBV29-1 and TRBJ2-5, with D possibly being TRBD1 (5 bases). Trimming pared 7 bases from V and 2 bases from J, leaving 14 bases between. This CDR3 has 13 residues. CDR1 is SQVTM, CDR2 ANQGSEA, per germline. The CDR3, as DNA: TGCAGCGCCCCGGTGGGGCCACAAGAGACCCAGTACTTC. Translated: CSAPVGPQETQYF.

The chain carries TRBV28 and TRBJ1-2; tentatively, D is TRBD1 (6 bases). V was cut by 6 bases and J by 0 bases, with 17 bases left in between. CDR1 MDHEN and CDR2 SYDVKM come from the germline V gene. This CDR3 is built from 16 residues. The CDR3 loop reads CASSDGQTYSNYGYTF. CDR3 coding DNA: TGTGCCAGCAGCGACGGACAGACATATTCTAACTATGGCTACACCTTC.

This chain joins TRBV18 and TRBJ2-1; 13 nucleotides line up with TRBD2. The CDR3 has 15 residues. Looked up from germline, CDR1 is KGHSH and CDR2 is LQKENI. Unmatched junction bases numbered 6, after V lost 3 bases and J lost 10 bases. The CDR3 DNA sequence: TGTGCCAGCTCACCTGGACTAGCGGGAGATAACGAGCAGTTCTTC. Translated, it gives CASSPGLAGDNEQFF.

This clone was found once. This chain links TRBV29-1 with TRBJ1-1; no reliable D call. This CDR3 comprises 13 residues. Per the germline V gene, CDR1 is SQVTM and CDR2 is ANQGSEA. The germline V and J ends were trimmed by 5 bases and 1 base, with 11 bases remaining between them. The CDR3 reads CSVLWSTNTEAFF. CDR3 sequence (DNA): TGCAGCGTTCTTTGGAGCACGAACACTGAAGCTTTCTTT.

V gene TRBV5-1 combines with J gene TRBJ2-5; TRBD2 matches 9 bases. CDR1 is SGHRS and CDR2 is YFSETQ in the germline V gene. J was trimmed by 5 bases and V by 1 base; bases with no gene match: 18. This CDR3 region has 19 residues. The CDR3 nucleotides read TGCGCCAGCAGCTTGCCTAGCGGGGATATGGAGTCCTCCCGGGAGACCCAGTACTTC. Its translation is CASSLPSGDMESSRETQYF.

The V call is TRBV2, the J call TRBJ1-4; the match to TRBD1 covers 7 bases. Germline values: CDR1 SNHLY, CDR2 FYNNEI. This CDR3 has 13 amino acids. Trimming cost V 6 bases and J 8 bases; bases outside gene matches: 6. CDR3 loop: CASRWRGREKLFF. The CDR3 DNA is TGTGCCAGCAGATGGAGGGGGCGCGAAAAACTGTTTTTT.

This clone was picked up one time. The V and J genes are TRBV19 and TRBJ1-5, with 8 bases that match TRBD1. This CDR3 has 15 amino acids. CDR1 and CDR2 (germline): LNHDA, SQIVND (reference sequence). The trim removed 6 bases at V and 7 bases at J, leaving 11 bases unmatched. As DNA, the CDR3 is TGTGCCAGTAGCATCGGGTCAGGGGGCGGACAGCCCCAGCATTTT. Translation: CASSIGSGGGQPQHF.

The genes are TRBV5-1 and TRBJ1-5, with D uncertain. CDR3 length equals 13 residues. Germline CDR1 is SGHRS and CDR2 is YFSETQ. Trimming took off 4 bases at V and 8 bases at J, with 13 bases between the two ends. The chain's CDR3 is CASSPGSVKPQHF. In nucleotides, the CDR3 is TGCGCCAGCAGCCCCGGGTCCGTTAAGCCCCAGCATTTT. The full variable domain, with the rest looked up from reference TRBV5-1 and TRBJ1-5, is KAGVTQTPRYLIKTRGQQVTLSCSPISGHRSVSWYQQTPGQGLQFLFEYFSETQRNKGNFPGRFSGRQFSNSRSEMNVSTLELGDSALYLCASSPGSVKPQHFGDGTRLSIL.

Only a few counts were recorded for this clone. The rearrangement uses TRBV28 and TRBJ2-2, with 9 bases lining up with TRBD2. The V gene end was trimmed by 1 base and the J gene end by 5 bases; junction bases not matched to a gene: 2. CDR1 is MDHEN, CDR2 SYDVKM, per germline. This CDR3 spans 15 amino acids. CDR3 nucleotide sequence: TGTGCCAGCAGTTTATATACTAGCGGGACCGGGGAGCTGTTTTTT. It is translated as CASSLYTSGTGELFF.

The gene calls are TRBV28 and TRBJ2-5; the D gene is possibly TRBD1 (7 bases). Looked up from germline, CDR1 is MDHEN and CDR2 is SYDVKM. V lost 2 bases, J lost 5 bases, and 12 bases lay in between. The CDR3 extends over 14 amino acids. The CDR3 is CASSLRDSGETQYF. CDR3 sequence (DNA): TGTGCCAGCAGTTTACGGGACAGCGGGGAGACCCAGTACTTC.

The chain couples TRBV5-1 to TRBJ2-3, with D uncertain. The germline V gene has CDR1 SGHRS and CDR2 YFSETQ. The CDR3 loop spans 14 amino acids. Trimming shortened V by 4 bases and J by 3 bases, and 12 bases separated the two germline ends. CDR3 loop: CASSPGSATDTQYF. The DNA for the CDR3 is TGCGCCAGCAGCCCCGGATCAGCGACAGATACGCAGTATTTT. Full variable domain (rest looked up from reference TRBV5-1 and TRBJ2-3): KAGVTQTPRYLIKTRGQQVTLSCSPISGHRSVSWYQQTPGQGLQFLFEYFSETQRNKGNFPGRFSGRQFSNSRSEMNVSTLELGDSALYLCASSPGSATDTQYFGPGTRLTVL.

The rearrangement uses TRBV9 and TRBJ2-3, with 9 nucleotides matching TRBD2. The ends lost 0 bases at V and 5 bases at J; junction bases unmatched: 7. The CDR3 loop spans 16 amino acids. From germline, CDR1 is SGDLS and CDR2 YYNGEE. The CDR3, as DNA: TGTGCCAGCAGCGTAGGGGCGGGGGGGCAGAGAGATACGCAGTATTTT. This translates into CASSVGAGGQRDTQYF.